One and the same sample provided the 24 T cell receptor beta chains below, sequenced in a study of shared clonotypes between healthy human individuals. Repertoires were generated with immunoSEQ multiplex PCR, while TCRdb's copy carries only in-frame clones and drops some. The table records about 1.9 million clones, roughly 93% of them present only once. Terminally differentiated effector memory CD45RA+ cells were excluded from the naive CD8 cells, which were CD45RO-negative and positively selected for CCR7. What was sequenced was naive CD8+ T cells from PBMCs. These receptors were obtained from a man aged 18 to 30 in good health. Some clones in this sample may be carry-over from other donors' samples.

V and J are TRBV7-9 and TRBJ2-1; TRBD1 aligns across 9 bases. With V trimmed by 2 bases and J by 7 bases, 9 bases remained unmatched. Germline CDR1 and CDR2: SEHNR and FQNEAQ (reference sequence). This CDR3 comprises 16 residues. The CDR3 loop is CASSLRGTGRNNEQFF. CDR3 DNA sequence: TGTGCCAGCAGCTTAAGAGGGACAGGGCGGAATAATGAGCAGTTCTTC.

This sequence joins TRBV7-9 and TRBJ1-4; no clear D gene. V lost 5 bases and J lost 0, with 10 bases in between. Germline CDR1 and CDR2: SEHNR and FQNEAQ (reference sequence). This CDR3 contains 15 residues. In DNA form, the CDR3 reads TGTGCCAGCAGCCCGAGGGAAGCAACTAATGAAAAACTGTTTTTT. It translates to CASSPREATNEKLFF.

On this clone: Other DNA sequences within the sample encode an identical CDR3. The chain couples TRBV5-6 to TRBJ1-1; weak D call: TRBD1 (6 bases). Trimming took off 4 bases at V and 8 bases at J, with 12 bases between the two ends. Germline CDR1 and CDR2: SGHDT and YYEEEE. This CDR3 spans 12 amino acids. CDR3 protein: CASSLGAGEAFF. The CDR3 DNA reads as TGTGCCAGCAGCCTGGGGGCAGGCGAAGCTTTCTTT.

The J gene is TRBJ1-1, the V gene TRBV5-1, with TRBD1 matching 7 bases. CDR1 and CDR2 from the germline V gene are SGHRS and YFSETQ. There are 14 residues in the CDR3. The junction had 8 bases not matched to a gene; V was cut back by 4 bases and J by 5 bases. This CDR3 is CASSDRVMGTEAFF. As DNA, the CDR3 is TGCGCCAGCAGCGACAGGGTAATGGGGACTGAAGCTTTCTTT.

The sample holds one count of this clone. CDR3 bases: TGTGCCAGCAGACAAACGGGGGCCGGAGTGGGGACCCAGTACTTC. This encodes CASRQTGAGVGTQYF. This chain connects TRBV28 to TRBJ2-5, with D perhaps given as TRBD1 or TRBD2 (6 bases each). Germline CDR1 and CDR2: MDHEN and SYDVKM. CDR3 size: 15 residues. V lost 6 bases to trimming and J lost 7 bases, with 21 bases between them.

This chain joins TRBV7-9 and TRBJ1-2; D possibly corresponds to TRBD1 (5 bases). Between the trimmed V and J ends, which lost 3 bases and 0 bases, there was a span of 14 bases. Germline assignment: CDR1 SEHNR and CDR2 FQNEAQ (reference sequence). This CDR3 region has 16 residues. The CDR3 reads CASSLAGTTANYGYTF. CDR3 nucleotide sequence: TGTGCCAGCAGCTTGGCAGGGACCACTGCTAACTATGGCTACACCTTC.

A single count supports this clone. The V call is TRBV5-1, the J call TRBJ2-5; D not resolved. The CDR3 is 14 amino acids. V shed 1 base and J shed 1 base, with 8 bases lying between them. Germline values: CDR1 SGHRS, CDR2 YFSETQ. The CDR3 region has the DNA TGCGCCAGCAGCTTGAGTGCAGGCCAAGAGACCCAGTACTTC. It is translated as CASSLSAGQETQYF.

The DNA of the CDR3 is TGTGCCAGCAGCTTAAGTTATAAGCCCAGGGATGACGGGGAGCTGTTTTTT. This codes for CASSLSYKPRDDGELFF. J is TRBJ2-2 and V is TRBV7-9; D is possibly TRBD1 (5 bases). The germline CDR1 and CDR2 sequences are SEHNR and FQNEAQ (reference sequence). The CDR3 spans 17 residues. V lost 2 bases to trimming and J lost 7 bases, with 20 bases between them.

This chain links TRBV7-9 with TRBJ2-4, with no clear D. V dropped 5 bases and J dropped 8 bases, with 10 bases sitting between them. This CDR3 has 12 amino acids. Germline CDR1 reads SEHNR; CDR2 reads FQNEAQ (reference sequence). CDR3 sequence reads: CASSPANYIQYF. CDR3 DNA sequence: TGTGCCAGCAGCCCCGCAAACTACATTCAGTACTTC.

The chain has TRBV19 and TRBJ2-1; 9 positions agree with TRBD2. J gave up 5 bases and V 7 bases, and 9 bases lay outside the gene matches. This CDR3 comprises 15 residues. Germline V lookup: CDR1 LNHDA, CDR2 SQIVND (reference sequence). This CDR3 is CASNSGERGDNEQFF. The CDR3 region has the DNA TGTGCCAGTAACAGTGGGGAGCGGGGGGACAATGAGCAGTTCTTC.

The CDR3 coding sequence is TGTGCCAGCAGCACCCGGACTAGCGGGGCCGCCTACGAGCAGTACTTC. Encoded protein: CASSTRTSGAAYEQYF. This chain joins TRBV7-2 and TRBJ2-7, with 12 bases matching TRBD2. The CDR3 is 16 residues long. V shed 5 bases and J 2 bases; nucleotides not matched to a gene: 7. Germline assignment: CDR1 SGHTA and CDR2 FQGNSA.

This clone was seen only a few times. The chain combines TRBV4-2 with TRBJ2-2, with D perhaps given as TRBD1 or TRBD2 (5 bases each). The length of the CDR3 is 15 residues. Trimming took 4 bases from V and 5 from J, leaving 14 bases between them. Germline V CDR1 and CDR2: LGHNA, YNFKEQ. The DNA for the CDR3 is TGTGCCAGCAGCCGGGACCGGCACGAGACCGGGGAGCTGTTTTTT. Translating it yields CASSRDRHETGELFF.

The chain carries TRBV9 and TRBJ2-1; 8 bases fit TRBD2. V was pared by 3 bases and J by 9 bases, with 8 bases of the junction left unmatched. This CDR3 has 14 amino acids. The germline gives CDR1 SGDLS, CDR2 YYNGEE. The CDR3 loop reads CASSAGTSVFEQFF. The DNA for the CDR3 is TGTGCCAGCAGCGCCGGGACTAGTGTCTTTGAGCAGTTCTTC.

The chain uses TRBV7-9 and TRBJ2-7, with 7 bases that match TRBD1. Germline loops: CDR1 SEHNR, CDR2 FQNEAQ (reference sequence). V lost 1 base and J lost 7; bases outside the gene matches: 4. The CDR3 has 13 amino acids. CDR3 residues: CASSLGDSEEQYF. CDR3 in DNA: TGTGCCAGCAGCTTAGGGGACAGCGAAGAGCAGTACTTC. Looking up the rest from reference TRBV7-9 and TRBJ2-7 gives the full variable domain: DTGVSQNPRHKITKRGQNVTFRCDPISEHNRLYWYRQTLGQGPEFLTYFQNEAQLEKSRLLSDRFSAERPKGSFSTLEIQRTEQGDSAMYLCASSLGDSEEQYFGPGTRLTVT.

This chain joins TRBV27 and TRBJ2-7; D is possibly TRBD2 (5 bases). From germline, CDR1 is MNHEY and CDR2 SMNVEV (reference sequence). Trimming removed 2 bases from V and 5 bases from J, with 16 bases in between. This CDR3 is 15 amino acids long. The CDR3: CASSLGVDGRDEQYF. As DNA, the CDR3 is TGTGCCAGCAGTTTAGGTGTGGACGGGCGGGACGAGCAGTACTTC.

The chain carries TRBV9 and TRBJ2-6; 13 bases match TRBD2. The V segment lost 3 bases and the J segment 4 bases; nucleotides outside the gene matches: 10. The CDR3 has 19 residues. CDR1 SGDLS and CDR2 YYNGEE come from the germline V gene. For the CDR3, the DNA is TGTGCCAGCAGCGGAGAGGGGACTAGCGGGATGGCCGGGGCCAACGTCCTGACTTTC. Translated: CASSGEGTSGMAGANVLTF.

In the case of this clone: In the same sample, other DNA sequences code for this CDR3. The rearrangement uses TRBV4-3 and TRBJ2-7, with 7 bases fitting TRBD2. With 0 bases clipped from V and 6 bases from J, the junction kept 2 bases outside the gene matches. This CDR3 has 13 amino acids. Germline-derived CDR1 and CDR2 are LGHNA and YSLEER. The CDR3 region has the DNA TGCGCCAGCAGCCAAGATCTAGCGGCCGAGCAGTACTTC. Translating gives CASSQDLAAEQYF.

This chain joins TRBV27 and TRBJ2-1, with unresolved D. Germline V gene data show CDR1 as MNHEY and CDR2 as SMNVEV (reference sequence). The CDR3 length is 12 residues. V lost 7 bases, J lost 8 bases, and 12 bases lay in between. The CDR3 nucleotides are TGTGCCAGCAAGCGAGGCCTCGATGAGCAGTTCTTC. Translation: CASKRGLDEQFF.

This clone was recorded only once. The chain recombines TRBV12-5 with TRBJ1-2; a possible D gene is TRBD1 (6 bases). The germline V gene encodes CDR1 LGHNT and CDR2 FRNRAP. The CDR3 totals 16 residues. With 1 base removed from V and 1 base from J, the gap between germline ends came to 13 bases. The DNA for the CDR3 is TGTGCTAGTGGTTTGGGACAGGCCACCATTAACTATGGCTACACCTTC. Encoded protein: CASGLGQATINYGYTF.

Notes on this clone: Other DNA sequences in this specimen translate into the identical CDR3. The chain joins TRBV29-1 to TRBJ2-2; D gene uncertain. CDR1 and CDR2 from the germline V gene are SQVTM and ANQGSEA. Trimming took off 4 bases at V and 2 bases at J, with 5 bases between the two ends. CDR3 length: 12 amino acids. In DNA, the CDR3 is TGCAGCGTTGTGCCAAACACCGGGGAGCTGTTTTTT. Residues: CSVVPNTGELFF.

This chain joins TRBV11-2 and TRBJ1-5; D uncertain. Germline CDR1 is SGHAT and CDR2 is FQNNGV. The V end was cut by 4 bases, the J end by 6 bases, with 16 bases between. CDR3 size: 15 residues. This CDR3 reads CASSSSLYESQPQHF. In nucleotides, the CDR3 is TGTGCCAGCAGCTCCTCGCTTTACGAGAGTCAGCCCCAGCATTTT.

CDR3 bases: TGTGCCAGTAAGAATCAGGGGAACACTGAAGCTTTCTTT. Amino acid sequence: CASKNQGNTEAFF. The chain links TRBV19 to TRBJ1-1, with D perhaps matching TRBD1 (5 bases). The CDR3 covers 13 residues. The germline V gene has CDR1 LNHDA and CDR2 SQIVND (reference sequence). Trimming cost V 7 bases and J 1 base, with 10 bases left between them.

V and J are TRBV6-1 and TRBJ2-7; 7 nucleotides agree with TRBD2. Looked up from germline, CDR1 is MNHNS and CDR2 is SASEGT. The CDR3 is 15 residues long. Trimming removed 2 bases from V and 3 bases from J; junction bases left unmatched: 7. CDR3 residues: CASSEPRDYSYEQYF. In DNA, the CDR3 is TGTGCCAGCAGTGAACCCCGGGACTACAGCTACGAGCAGTACTTC.

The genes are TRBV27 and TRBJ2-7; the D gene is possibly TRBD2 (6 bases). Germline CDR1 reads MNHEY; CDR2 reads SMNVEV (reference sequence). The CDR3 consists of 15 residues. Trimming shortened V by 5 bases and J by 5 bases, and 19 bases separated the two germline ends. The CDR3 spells CASSTLAGRSHEQYF. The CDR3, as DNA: TGTGCCAGCAGTACCCTAGCCGGGAGAAGCCACGAGCAGTACTTC.